The clone carrying this TCR beta chain was counted many times. The sample comes from a study of blood T cell repertoires in COVID-19. As for the study in general: COVID-19 samples from acute and convalescent phases originated in the United States, Italy and Spain.

J gave up 2 bases and V 4 bases, and 10 bases lay outside the gene matches. The CDR3 is 17 amino acids. Germline-derived CDR1 and CDR2 are MDHEN and SYDVKM. Method: immunoSEQ multiplex PCR; TCRdb's copy keeps in-frame clones and lacks some. The sample lists under 200,000 clones, about 80% seen once, with 1.5% to 1.7% in the top ten. The source material was peripheral blood. This rearrangement joins TRBV28 to TRBJ2-7; 11 bases map to TRBD1. The sequence was collected from a human donor in a cohort sampled during active COVID-19. The CDR3: CASSSLPRDRGTYEQYF. The CDR3 coding sequence is TGTGCCAGCAGTTCCCTCCCCCGGGACAGGGGGACCTACGAGCAGTACTTC.